This T cell receptor (beta chain) was profiled in a study of T cells in Graves' hyperthyroidism and ophthalmopathy. Study-wide background: Specimen type is peripheral blood, collected at initial diagnosis prior to any treatment. General observations from the study: Most clonotypes expanded in the thyroid (above 0.001) were also present in blood.

This clonotype was picked up many times. Its antigen is unidentified. Amplification yielded TCR beta CDR3 regions, with RNA transcripts as the source. HTBI primers drove first-round RT-PCR of the TCR CDR3. TCRdb used MiXCR to reprocess the multiplex PCR reads, holding one entry per CDR3 protein. The table has about 610,000 distinct CDR3 sequences, under 15% seen once; the top ten hold around 4.5%. Clinical symptoms, serum thyroxine and TRAb, thyroid ultrasound and orbital computed tomography were used for the diagnoses. This CDR3 spans 13 amino acids. Trimming shortened V by 0 bases and J by 5 bases, and 5 bases separated the two germline ends. From germline, CDR1 is SGHDN and CDR2 FVKESK.

This TCR was recovered from a woman aged 40 to 55 with Graves' ophthalmopathy. This rearrangement joins TRBV14 to TRBJ1-5, with D hard to call. The sample was blood. CDR3 sequence reads: CASSQDTYQPQHF. CDR3 DNA sequence: TGTGCCAGCAGCCAAGACACATATCAGCCCCAGCATTTT. Combining the CDR3 with reference TRBV14 and TRBJ1-5 gives the whole variable domain EAGVTQFPSHSVIEKGQTVTLRCDPISGHDNLYWYRRVMGKEIKFLLHFVKESKQDESGMPNNRFLAERTGGTYSTLKVQPAELEDSGVYFCASSQDTYQPQHFGDGTRLSIL.